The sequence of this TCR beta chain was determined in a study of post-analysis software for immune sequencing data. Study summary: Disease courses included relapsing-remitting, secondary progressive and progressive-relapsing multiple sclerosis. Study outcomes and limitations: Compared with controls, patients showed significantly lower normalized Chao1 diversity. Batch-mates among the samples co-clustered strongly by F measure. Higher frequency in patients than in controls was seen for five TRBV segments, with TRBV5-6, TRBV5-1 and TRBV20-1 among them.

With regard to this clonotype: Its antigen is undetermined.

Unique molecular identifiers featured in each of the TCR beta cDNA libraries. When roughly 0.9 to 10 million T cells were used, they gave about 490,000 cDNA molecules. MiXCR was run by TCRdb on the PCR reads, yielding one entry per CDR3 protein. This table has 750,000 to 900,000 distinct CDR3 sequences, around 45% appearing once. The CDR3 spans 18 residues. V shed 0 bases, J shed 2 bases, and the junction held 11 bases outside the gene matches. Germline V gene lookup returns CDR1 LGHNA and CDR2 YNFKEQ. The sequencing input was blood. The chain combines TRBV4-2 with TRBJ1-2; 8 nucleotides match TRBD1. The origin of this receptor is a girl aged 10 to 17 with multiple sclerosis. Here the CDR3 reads CASSQDQGLQGVNYGYTF. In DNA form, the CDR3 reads TGTGCCAGCAGCCAAGATCAAGGATTACAGGGGGTAAACTATGGCTACACCTTC.